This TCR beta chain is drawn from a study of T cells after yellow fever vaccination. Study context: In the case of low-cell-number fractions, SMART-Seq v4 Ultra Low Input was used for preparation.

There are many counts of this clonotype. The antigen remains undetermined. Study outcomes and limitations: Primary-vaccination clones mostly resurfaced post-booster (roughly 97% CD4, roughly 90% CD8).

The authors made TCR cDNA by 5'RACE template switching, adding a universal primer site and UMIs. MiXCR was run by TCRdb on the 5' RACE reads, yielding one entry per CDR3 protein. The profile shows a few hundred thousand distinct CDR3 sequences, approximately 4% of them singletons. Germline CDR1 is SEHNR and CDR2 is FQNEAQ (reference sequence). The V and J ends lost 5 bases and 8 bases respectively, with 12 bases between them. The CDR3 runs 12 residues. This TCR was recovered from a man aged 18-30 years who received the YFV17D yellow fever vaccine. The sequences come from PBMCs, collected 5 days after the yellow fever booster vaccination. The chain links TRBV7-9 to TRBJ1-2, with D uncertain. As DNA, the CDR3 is TGTGCCAGCAGCCGGGAACCGATCGGCTACACCTTC. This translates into CASSREPIGYTF.